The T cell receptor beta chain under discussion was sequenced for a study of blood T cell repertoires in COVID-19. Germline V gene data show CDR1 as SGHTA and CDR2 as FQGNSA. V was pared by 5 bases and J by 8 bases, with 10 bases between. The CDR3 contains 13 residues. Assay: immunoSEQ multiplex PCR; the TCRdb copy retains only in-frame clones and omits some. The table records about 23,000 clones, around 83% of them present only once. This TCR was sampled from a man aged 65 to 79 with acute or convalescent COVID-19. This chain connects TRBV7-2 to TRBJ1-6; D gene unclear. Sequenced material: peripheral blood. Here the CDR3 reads CASSNPTDSPLHF. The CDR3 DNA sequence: TGTGCCAGCAGCAATCCAACTGATTCACCCCTCCACTTT. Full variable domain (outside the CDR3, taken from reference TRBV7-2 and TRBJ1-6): GAGVSQSPSNKVTEKGKDVELRCDPISGHTALYWYRQSLGQGLEFLIYFQGNSAPDKSGLPSDRFSAERTGGSVSTLTIQRTQQEDSAVYLCASSNPTDSPLHFGNGTRLTVT.